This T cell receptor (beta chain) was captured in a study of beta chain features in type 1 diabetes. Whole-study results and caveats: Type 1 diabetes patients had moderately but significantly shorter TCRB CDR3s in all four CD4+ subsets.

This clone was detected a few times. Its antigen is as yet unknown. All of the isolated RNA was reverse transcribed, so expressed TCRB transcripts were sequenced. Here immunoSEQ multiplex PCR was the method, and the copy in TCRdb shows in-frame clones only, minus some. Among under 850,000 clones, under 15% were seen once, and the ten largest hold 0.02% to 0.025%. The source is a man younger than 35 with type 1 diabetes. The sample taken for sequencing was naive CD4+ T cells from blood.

The CDR3 reads CASSEFGAPNEQFF. In DNA form, the CDR3 reads TGTGCCAGCAGTGAATTTGGGGCCCCCAATGAGCAGTTCTTC. J is TRBJ2-1 and V is TRBV2; tentatively, D is TRBD1 (5 bases). This CDR3 region has 14 residues. The V end was cut by 2 bases, the J end by 6 bases, with 11 bases between. Germline V gene sequence: CDR1 SNHLY, CDR2 FYNNEI.